This TCR beta chain derives from a study of beta chain features in type 1 diabetes. The CDR3 is 15 residues long. Trimming took off 0 bases at V and 0 bases at J, with 6 bases between the two ends. In germline, CDR1 is SSHAT, CDR2 FNYEAQ (reference sequence). Worth noting for this clone: The antigen is not known.

All of the isolated RNA was reverse transcribed, so expressed TCRB transcripts were sequenced. Sequencing was performed with immunoSEQ multiplex PCR; in TCRdb, only in-frame clones are kept and a portion is missing. The sample shows about 240,000 clones, about 26% of them seen only once. General study results and limits: Across all four CD4+ subsets, people with type 1 diabetes showed modestly shorter TCRB CDR3s. In the patient group, naive, central memory and Treg TCRB repertoires seemed more alike than in the healthy donor group.

J is TRBJ2-1 and V is TRBV7-7, with D maybe TRBD2 (5 bases). The receptor comes from a man younger than 40 in good health. Sequenced material: central memory CD4+ T cells from blood. CDR3 bases: TGTGCCAGCAGCTTAGCCGAGGGCTCCTACAATGAGCAGTTCTTC. Residues: CASSLAEGSYNEQFF.